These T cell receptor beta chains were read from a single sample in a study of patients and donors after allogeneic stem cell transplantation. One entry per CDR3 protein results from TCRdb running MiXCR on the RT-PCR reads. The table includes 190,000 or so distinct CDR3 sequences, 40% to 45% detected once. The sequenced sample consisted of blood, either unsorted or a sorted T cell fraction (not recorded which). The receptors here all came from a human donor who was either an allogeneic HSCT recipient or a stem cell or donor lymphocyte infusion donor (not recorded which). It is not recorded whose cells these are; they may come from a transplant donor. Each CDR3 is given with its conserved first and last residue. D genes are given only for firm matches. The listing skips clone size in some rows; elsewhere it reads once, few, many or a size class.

TGTGCCAGCACCACCGTGGGCGGGAGTACCCACAATGAGCAGTTCTTC	CASTTVGGSTHNEQFF	TRBV6-5	TRBJ2-1	TRBD2	-
TGTGCCAGCAGTTTAGGCCCTGGAGAATTGGACACTGAAGCTTTCTTT	CASSLGPGELDTEAFF	TRBV12-3/TRBV12-4	TRBJ1-1	-	few
TGTGCCAGCAGTTACTGGGACGGGACAACGAACACCGGGGAGCTGTTTTTT	CASSYWDGTTNTGELFF	TRBV6-2/TRBV6-3	TRBJ2-2	-	few
TGTGCCAGCAGCCCAAACTGGGAAGCTTTCTTT	CASSPNWEAFF	TRBV7-9	TRBJ1-1	-	few
TGTGCCAGCAGGACTAGCGGGCGCAATGAGCAGTTCTTC	CASRTSGRNEQFF	TRBV6-2/TRBV6-3	TRBJ2-1	TRBD2	-
TGCAGTGCTAGAGGGGCAGCGAATCAGCCCCAGCATTTT	CSARGAANQPQHF	TRBV20-1	TRBJ1-5	-	few
TGCGCCAGCAGCCAAGAAGAACAGGAAGCTTTCTTT	CASSQEEQEAFF	TRBV4-1	TRBJ1-1	-	-
TGTGCCAGCAGCACCAGGGGGGGTTCCTACAATGAGCAGTTCTTC	CASSTRGGSYNEQFF	TRBV9	TRBJ2-1	-	-
TGCGCCAGCAGCGAGATTACAGGGGGCGAAAGGGACGAGCAGTACTTC	CASSEITGGERDEQYF	TRBV5-1	TRBJ2-7	TRBD1	-
TGCAGTGCCGGACAGGGGGCTAACGAAAAACTGTTTTTT	CSAGQGANEKLFF	TRBV20-1	TRBJ1-4	TRBD1	-
TGTGCCTGGAGTGTACTTTACAGGGAAGCTTTCTTT	CAWSVLYREAFF	TRBV30	TRBJ1-1	-	-
TGTGCCAGCAGCTTTTCATTGGGAAGCTCCTACAATGAGCAGTTCTTC	CASSFSLGSSYNEQFF	TRBV7-2	TRBJ2-1	-	few
TGTGCCAGCAGTTCCTACAGGGGGGCTGAAGCTTTCTTT	CASSSYRGAEAFF	TRBV7-3	TRBJ1-1	TRBD1	few
TGTGCCAGCACCCTCAGGGCAGGAGAGAACACTGAAGCTTTCTTT	CASTLRAGENTEAFF	TRBV12-3/TRBV12-4	TRBJ1-1	-	many
TGTGCCAGCAGTTTCGGGGAGAGGTGGCGGAGCAATCAGCCCCAGCATTTT	CASSFGERWRSNQPQHF	TRBV28	TRBJ1-5	-	few
TGTGCCAGCAGGAGGGCAGTCGCCTACGAGCAGTACTTC	CASRRAVAYEQYF	TRBV21-1	TRBJ2-7	-	once
TGTGCCACCAGCAGAGAGGATAGCAATCAGCCCCAGCATTTT	CATSREDSNQPQHF	TRBV15	TRBJ1-5	-	few
TGTGCCAGCAGCCCCGGCGCGGGGCTGAGGTCTGGAAACACCATATATTTT	CASSPGAGLRSGNTIYF	TRBV7-9	TRBJ1-3	-	-
TGTGCCAGCATCCTATCAGCGGGAGGGCATAATGAAAAACTGTTTTTT	CASILSAGGHNEKLFF	TRBV7-9	TRBJ1-4	-	-
TGTGCCAGCAGCTTGAGGCTGACAACTAATGAAAAACTGTTTTTT	CASSLRLTTNEKLFF	TRBV5-5	TRBJ1-4	-	-
TGTGCCAGCACGCGACGTGAGGGAGAAAAACTGTTTTTT	CASTRREGEKLFF	TRBV6-6	TRBJ1-4	-	-
TGCGCCAGCAGCCTCCTAAGGGGTAGCGGGGGCTATGGCTACACCTTC	CASSLLRGSGGYGYTF	TRBV4-1	TRBJ1-2	-	-
TGCAGCGTATTCGGACGGGACACCCGGGCTTTT	CSVFGRDTRAF	TRBV29-1	TRBJ1-1	-	-
TGTGCCAGCAGTGAAGTACTAGCGGGTCACAATGAGCAGTTCTTC	CASSEVLAGHNEQFF	TRBV6-1	TRBJ2-1	TRBD2	few
TGCGCCAGCAGCTCTGGTAGCGGGGAGAGGTTCAATGAGCAGTTCTTC	CASSSGSGERFNEQFF	TRBV5-1	TRBJ2-1	TRBD2	-
TGCGCCAGCAGCTTCGCAGCGACAGGCTACAATGAGCAGTTCTTC	CASSFAATGYNEQFF	TRBV5-1	TRBJ2-1	-	-
TGTGCCACCGTTCAGGGCATGAATTCACCCCTCCACTTT	CATVQGMNSPLHF	TRBV24-1	TRBJ1-6	-	few
TGTGCCAGCAGCCGCTCGGACAGGGTTGCGCAGTTCTTC	CASSRSDRVAQFF	TRBV13	TRBJ2-1	TRBD1	-